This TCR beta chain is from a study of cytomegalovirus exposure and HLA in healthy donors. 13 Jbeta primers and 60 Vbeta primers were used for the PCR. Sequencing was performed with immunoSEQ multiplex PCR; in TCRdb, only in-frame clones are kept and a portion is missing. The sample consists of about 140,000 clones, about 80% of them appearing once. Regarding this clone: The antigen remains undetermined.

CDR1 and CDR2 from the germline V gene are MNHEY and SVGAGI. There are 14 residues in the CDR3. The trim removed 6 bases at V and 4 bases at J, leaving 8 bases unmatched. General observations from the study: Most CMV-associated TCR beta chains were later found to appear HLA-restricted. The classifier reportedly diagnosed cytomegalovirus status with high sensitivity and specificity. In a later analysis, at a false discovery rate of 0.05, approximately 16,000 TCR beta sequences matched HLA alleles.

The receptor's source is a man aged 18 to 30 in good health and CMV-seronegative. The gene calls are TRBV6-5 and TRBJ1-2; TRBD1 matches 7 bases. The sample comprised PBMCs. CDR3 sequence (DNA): TGTGCCAGCAGCCGGACAGGTTCTTCCTATGGCTACACCTTC. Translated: CASSRTGSSYGYTF.